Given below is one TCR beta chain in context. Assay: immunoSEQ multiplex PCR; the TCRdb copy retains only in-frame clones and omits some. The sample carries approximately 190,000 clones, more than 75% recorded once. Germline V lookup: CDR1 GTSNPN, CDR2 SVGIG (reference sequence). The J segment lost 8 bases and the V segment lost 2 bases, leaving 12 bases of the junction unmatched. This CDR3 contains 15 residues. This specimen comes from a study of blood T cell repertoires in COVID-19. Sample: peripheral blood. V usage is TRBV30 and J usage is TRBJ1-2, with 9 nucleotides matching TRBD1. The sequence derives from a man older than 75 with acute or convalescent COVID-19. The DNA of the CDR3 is TGTGCCTGGAGTCGTCGGCCACAGGGGGCCGAAGGCTACACCTTC. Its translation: CAWSRRPQGAEGYTF.